This T cell receptor (beta chain) was recorded in a study of PD-L1 blockade in urothelial cancer. As for the study in general: When blood samples were assessed, the median T cell count was some 150,000.

CDR1 and CDR2 (germline): SGHAT, FQNNGV. CDR3 length equals 15 residues. The J segment lost 4 bases and the V segment lost 0 bases, leaving 1 base of the junction unmatched. Produced via immunoSEQ multiplex PCR; TCRdb's table is partial and in-frame only. The data contain some 66,000 clones, around 88% of them seen just once; the ten biggest clones take up more than 13%. Time point reported: pretreatment peripheral blood. The TCR sequence derives from a man in his sixties with urothelial cancer. Source: PBMCs, taken around atezolizumab (anti-PD-L1) treatment. The rearrangement uses TRBV11-2 and TRBJ2-1; 9 nucleotides line up with TRBD2. The CDR3 region has the DNA TGTGCCAGCAGCTTAGATGCGGGGGGGTACAATGAGCAGTTCTTC. Translated: CASSLDAGGYNEQFF.